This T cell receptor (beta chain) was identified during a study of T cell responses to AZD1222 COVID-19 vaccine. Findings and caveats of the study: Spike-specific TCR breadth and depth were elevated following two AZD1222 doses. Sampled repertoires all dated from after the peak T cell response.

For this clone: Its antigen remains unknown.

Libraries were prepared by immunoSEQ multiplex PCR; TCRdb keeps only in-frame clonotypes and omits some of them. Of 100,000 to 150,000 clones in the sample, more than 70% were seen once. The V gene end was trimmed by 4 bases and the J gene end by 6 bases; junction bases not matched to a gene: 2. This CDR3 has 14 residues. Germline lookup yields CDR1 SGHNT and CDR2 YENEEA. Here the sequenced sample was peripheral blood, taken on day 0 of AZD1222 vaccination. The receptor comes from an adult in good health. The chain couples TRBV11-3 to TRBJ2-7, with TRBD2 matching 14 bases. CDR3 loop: CASSSGLAGGEQYF. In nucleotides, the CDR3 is TGTGCCAGCAGCTCTGGACTAGCGGGAGGCGAGCAGTACTTC.